This TCR beta chain was identified during a study of control samples from healthy donors and cancer patients. Points on this clone: This same CDR3 is encoded by further DNA sequences in the sample.

V lost 3 bases to trimming and J lost 1 base, with 11 bases between them. This CDR3 region has 15 residues. Germline CDR1 is KGHDR and CDR2 is SFDVKD. Libraries were prepared by immunoSEQ multiplex PCR; TCRdb keeps only in-frame clonotypes and omits some of them. The sample yields 65,000 to 95,000 clones, over 75% seen once. The chain has TRBV24-1 and TRBJ2-5; D is tentatively TRBD1 or TRBD2 (5 bases each). The sample consisted of blood. The origin of this receptor is a man aged 50 to 59 in good health. CDR3 sequence: CATSDPGTFQETQYF. The CDR3 DNA follows: TGTGCCACCAGTGATCCCGGGACCTTCCAAGAGACCCAGTACTTC.